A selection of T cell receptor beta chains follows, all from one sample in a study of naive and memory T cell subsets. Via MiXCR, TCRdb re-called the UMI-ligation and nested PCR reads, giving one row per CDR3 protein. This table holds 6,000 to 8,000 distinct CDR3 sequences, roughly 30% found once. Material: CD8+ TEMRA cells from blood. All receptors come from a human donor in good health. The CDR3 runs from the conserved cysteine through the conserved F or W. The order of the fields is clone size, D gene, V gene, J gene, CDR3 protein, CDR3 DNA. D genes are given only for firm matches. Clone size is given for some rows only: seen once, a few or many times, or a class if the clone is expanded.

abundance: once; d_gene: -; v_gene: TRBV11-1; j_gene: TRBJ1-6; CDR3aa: CASSLAPGESPLHF; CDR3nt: TGTGCCAGCAGCTTAGCGCCAGGGGAATCACCCCTCCACTTT
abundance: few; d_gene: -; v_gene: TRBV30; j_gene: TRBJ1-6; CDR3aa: CAWRQGTAPLHF; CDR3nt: TGTGCCTGGAGACAGGGCACGGCACCCCTCCACTTT
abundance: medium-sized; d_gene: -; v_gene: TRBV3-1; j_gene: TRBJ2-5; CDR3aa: CASARTEAGSGTQYF; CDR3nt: TGTGCCAGCGCCAGGACAGAAGCGGGGTCGGGGACCCAGTACTTC
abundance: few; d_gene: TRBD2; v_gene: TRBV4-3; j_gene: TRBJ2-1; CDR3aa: CASSQGLGAGGLSYNEQFF; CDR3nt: TGCGCCAGCAGCCAAGGCTTGGGAGCGGGAGGGCTATCCTACAATGAGCAGTTCTTC
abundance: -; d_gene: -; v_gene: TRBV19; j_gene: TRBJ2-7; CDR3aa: CASLGRHGESPYEQYF; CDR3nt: TGTGCCAGCCTTGGACGTCATGGGGAGAGCCCCTACGAGCAGTACTTC
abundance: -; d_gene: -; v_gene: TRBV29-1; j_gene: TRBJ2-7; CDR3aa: CSVVGQYEQYF; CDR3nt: TGCAGCGTTGTGGGACAATACGAGCAGTACTTC
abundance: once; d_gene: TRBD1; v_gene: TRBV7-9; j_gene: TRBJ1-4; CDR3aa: CASAREDREDREKLFF; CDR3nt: TGTGCCAGCGCCCGTGAGGACAGGGAGGACAGAGAAAAACTGTTTTTT
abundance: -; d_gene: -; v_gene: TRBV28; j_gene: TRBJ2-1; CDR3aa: CASSPLIYGVFGEQFF; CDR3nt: TGTGCCAGCAGTCCCCTGATTTATGGAGTGTTTGGAGAGCAGTTCTTC
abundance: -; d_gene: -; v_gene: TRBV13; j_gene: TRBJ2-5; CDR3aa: CASSLGHDKQETQYF; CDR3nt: TGTGCCAGCAGCTTAGGCCACGACAAACAAGAGACCCAGTACTTC
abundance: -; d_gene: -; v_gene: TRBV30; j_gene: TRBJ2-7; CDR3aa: CAWSSPSPLQGEDEQYF; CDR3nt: TGTGCCTGGAGTTCACCCTCACCCCTCCAGGGGGAGGACGAGCAGTACTTC
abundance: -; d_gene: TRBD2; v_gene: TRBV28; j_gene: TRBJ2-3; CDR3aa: CASKERGDGTQYF; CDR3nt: TGTGCCAGCAAGGAGCGGGGGGACGGTACGCAGTATTTT
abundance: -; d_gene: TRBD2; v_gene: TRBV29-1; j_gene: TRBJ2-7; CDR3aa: CSVVSGITYEQYF; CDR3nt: TGCAGCGTTGTTAGCGGGATTACCTACGAGCAGTACTTC
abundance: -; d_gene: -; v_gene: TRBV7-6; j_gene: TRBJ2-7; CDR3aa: CASSLSGSSSYEQYF; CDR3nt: TGTGCCAGCAGCTTATCGGGGTCAAGCTCCTACGAGCAGTACTTC
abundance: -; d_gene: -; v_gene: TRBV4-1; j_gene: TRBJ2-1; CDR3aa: CASSQVGSHEQFF; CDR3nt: TGCGCCAGCAGCCAAGTCGGTTCTCACGAGCAGTTCTTC
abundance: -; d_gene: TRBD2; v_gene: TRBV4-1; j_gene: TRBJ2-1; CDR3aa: CASSLGLASEQFF; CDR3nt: TGCGCCAGCAGCCTGGGACTAGCGAGTGAGCAGTTCTTC
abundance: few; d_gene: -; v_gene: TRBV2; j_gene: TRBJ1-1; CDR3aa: CASSGPRPWEAFF; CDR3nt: TGTGCCAGCAGCGGACCACGACCTTGGGAAGCTTTCTTT
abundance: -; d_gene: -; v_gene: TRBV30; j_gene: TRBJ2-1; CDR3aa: CAWSFVSPYNEQFF; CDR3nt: TGTGCCTGGAGTTTTGTTTCCCCCTACAATGAGCAGTTCTTC
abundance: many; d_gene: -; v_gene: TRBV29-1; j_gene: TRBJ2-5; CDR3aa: CSACWAQGPETQYF; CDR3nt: TGCAGTGCCTGTTGGGCTCAGGGACCGGAGACCCAGTACTTC
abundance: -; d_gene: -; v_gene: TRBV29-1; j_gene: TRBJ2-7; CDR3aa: CSVEDRTGNGYEQYF; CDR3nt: TGCAGCGTTGAAGACCGTACAGGGAATGGTTACGAGCAGTACTTC
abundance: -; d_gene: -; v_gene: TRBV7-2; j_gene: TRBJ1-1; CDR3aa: CASSPSSLQAFF; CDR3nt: TGTGCCAGCAGCCCATCATCACTTCAAGCTTTCTTT